This TCR beta chain came from a study of T cells in localized non-small cell lung cancer. Only in-frame clones appear in the TCRdb table, and some are missing; sequencing was by immunoSEQ multiplex PCR. The data hold some 66,000 clones, with just under 85% observed a single time. This clone was observed a few times. The source material was peripheral blood, sampled before any cancer treatment. The sequence was collected from an older female donor with stage I lung adenocarcinoma.

CDR3 protein: CASSTTGGASLYGYTF. CDR3 nucleotide sequence: TGTGCCAGCAGCACGACAGGGGGCGCGTCGCTATATGGCTACACCTTC. The chain employs TRBV5-6 and TRBJ1-2, with 10 bases fitting TRBD1. The CDR3 spans 16 residues. Trimming removed 4 bases from V and 5 bases from J; junction bases left unmatched: 11. The germline V gene has CDR1 SGHDT and CDR2 YYEEEE. Drawing the rest from reference TRBV5-6 and TRBJ1-2, the complete variable domain is DAGVTQSPTHLIKTRGQQVTLRCSPKSGHDTVSWYQQALGQGPQFIFQYYEEEERQRGNFPDRFSGHQFPNYSSELNVNALLLGDSALYLCASSTTGGASLYGYTFGSGTRLTVV.